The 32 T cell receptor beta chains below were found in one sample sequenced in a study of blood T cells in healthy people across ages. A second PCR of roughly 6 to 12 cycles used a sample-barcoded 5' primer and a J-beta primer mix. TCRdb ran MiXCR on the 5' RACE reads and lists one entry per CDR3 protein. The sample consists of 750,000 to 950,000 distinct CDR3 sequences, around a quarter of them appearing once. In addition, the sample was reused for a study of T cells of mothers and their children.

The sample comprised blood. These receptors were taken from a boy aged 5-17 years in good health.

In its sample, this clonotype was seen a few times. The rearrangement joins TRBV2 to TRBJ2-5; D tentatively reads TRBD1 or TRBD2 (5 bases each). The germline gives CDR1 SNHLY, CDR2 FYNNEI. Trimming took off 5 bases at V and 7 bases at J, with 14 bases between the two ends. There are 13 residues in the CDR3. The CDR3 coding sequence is TGTGCCAGCAGTTCACAGGAGGTGGGGACCCAGTACTTC. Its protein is CASSSQEVGTQYF.

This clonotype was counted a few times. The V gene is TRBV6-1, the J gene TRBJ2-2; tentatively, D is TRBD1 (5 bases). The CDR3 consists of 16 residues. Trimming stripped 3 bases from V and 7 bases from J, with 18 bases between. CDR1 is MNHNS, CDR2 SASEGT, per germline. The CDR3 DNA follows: TGTGCCAGCAGTGACGGAAAAAGGGGCGCCGACGGGGAGCTGTTTTTT. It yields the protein CASSDGKRGADGELFF.

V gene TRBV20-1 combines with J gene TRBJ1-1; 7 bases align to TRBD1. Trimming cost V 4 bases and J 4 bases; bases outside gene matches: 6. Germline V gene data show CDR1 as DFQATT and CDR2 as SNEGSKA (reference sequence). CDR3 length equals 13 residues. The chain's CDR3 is CSATDRLGTEAFF. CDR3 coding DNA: TGCAGTGCTACGGACAGGTTGGGCACTGAAGCTTTCTTT.

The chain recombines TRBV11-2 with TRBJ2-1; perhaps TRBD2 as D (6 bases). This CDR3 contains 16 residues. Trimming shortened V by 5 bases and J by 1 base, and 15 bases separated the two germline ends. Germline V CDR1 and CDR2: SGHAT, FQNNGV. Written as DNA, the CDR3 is TGTGCCAGCAGCCCGAATGTGGGGGGTTCCTACAATGAGCAGTTCTTC. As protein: CASSPNVGGSYNEQFF.

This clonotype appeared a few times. In DNA, the CDR3 is TGTGCCAGCAGTTTACTACTGGCGGTTGGGGGAACAGATACGCAGTATTTT. This sequence encodes CASSLLLAVGGTDTQYF. The chain uses TRBV12-3 or TRBV12-4 and TRBJ2-3, with D possibly called TRBD1 or TRBD2 (5 bases each). This CDR3 has 17 amino acids. Trimming pared 2 bases from V and 3 bases from J, leaving 18 bases between.

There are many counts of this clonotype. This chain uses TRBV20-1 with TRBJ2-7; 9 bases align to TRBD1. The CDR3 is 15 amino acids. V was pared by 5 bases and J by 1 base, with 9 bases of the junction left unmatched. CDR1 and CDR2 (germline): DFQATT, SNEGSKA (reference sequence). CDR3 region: CSALTGTGFSYEQYF. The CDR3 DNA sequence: TGCAGTGCTCTTACCGGGACAGGGTTTTCCTACGAGCAGTACTTC.

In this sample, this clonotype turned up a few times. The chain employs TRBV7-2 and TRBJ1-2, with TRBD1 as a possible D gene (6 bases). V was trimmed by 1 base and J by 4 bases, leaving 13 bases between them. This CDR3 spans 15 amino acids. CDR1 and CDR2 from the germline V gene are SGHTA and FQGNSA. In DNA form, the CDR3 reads TGTGCCAGCAGCTTAGGCCTGGGGGCGGGCTATGGCTACACCTTC. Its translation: CASSLGLGAGYGYTF.

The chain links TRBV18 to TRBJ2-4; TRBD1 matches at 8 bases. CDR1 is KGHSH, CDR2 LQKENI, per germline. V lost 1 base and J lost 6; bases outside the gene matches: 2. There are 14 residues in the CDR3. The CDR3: CASSPRTGTNIQYF. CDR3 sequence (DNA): TGTGCCAGCTCACCACGGACAGGGACAAACATTCAGTACTTC.

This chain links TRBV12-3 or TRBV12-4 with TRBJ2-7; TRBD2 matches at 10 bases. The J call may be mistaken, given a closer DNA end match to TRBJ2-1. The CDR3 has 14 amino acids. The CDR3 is CASSLTSGFNEQFF. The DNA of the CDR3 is TGTGCCAGCAGTTTGACTAGCGGGTTCAATGAGCAGTTCTTC.

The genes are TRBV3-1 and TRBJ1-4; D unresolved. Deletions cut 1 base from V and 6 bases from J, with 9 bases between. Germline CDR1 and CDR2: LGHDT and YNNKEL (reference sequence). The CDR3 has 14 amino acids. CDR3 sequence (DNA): TGTGCCAGCAGCCAAGGGGAAAAGCATGAAAAACTGTTTTTT. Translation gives CASSQGEKHEKLFF.

DNA of the CDR3: TGTGCCAGCAGCCACGATACAACCGGGGAGCTGTTTTTT. Amino acid sequence: CASSHDTTGELFF. The gene calls are TRBV3-1 and TRBJ2-2; D is ambiguous. Trimming took 3 bases from V and 5 from J, leaving 7 bases between them. CDR1 LGHDT and CDR2 YNNKEL come from the germline V gene (reference sequence). This CDR3 region has 13 residues. Together with reference TRBV3-1 and TRBJ2-2, the CDR3 gives the full variable domain: DTAVSQTPKYLVTQMGNDKSIKCEQNLGHDTMYWYKQDSKKFLKIMFSYNNKELIINETVPNRFSPKSPDKAHLNLHINSLELGDSAVYFCASSHDTTGELFFGEGSRLTVL.

The CDR3 DNA sequence: TGTGCCAGCAGTTTCCCCCGGGGGACCGAGCAGTACTTC. Protein product: CASSFPRGTEQYF. V and J are TRBV28 and TRBJ2-5, with TRBD2 as a possible D gene (6 bases). The J call may be mistaken, given a closer DNA end match to TRBJ2-7. This CDR3 has 13 amino acids. Per germline, CDR1 MDHEN and CDR2 SYDVKM.

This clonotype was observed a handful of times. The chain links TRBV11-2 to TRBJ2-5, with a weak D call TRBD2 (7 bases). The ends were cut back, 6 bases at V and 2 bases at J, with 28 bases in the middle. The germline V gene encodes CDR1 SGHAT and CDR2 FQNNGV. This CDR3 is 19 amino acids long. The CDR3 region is CASSRAGAPGFWAQETQYF. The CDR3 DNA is TGTGCCAGCAGTCGCGCGGGGGCCCCTGGGTTTTGGGCTCAAGAGACCCAGTACTTC.

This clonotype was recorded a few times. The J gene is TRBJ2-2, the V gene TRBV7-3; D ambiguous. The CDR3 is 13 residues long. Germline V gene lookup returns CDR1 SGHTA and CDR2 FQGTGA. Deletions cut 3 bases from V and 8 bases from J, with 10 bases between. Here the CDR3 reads CASSLAPSGELFF. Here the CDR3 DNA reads TGTGCCAGCAGCTTGGCCCCAAGTGGGGAGCTGTTTTTT.

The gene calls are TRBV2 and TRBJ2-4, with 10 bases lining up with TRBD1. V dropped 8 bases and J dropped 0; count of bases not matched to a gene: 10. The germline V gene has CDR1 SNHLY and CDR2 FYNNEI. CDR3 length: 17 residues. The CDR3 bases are TGTGCCAGCTCGGGACAGGGGTCCGCCTTAGCCAAAAACATTCAGTACTTC. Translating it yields CASSGQGSALAKNIQYF.

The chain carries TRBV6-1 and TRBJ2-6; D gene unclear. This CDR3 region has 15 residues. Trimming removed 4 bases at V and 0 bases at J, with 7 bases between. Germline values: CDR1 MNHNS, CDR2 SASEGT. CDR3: CASSVHSSGANVLTF. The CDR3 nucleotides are TGTGCCAGCAGTGTCCACAGCTCTGGGGCCAACGTCCTGACTTTC.

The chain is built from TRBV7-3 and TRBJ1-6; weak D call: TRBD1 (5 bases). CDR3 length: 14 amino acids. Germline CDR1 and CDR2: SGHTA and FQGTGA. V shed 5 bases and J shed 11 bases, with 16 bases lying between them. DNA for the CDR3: TGTGCCAGCAGCACCGGGGACCTATCAGCACCCCTCCACTTT. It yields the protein CASSTGDLSAPLHF.

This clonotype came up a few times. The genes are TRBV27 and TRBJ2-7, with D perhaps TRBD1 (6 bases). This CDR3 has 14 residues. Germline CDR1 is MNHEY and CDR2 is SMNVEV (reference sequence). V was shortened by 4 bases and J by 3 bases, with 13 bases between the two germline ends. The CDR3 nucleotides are TGTGCCAGCAGTTCAAACAGGGCGGGCTACGAGCAGTACTTC. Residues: CASSSNRAGYEQYF.

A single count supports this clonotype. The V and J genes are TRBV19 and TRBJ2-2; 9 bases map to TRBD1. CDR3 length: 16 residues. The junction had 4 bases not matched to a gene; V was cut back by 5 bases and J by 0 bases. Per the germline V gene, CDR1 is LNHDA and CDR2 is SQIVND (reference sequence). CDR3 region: CASSVGQGANTGELFF. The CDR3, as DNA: TGTGCCAGTAGTGTGGGACAGGGAGCGAACACCGGGGAGCTGTTTTTT. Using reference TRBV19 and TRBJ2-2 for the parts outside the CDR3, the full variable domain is DGGITQSPKYLFRKEGQNVTLSCEQNLNHDAMYWYRQDPGQGLRLIYYSQIVNDFQKGDIAEGYSVSREKKESFPLTVTSAQKNPTAFYLCASSVGQGANTGELFFGEGSRLTVL.

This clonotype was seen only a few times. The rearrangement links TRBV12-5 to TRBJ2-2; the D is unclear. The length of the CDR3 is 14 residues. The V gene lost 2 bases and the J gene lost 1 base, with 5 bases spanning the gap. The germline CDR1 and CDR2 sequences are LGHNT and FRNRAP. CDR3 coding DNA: TGTGCTAGTGGTTTGTGGCGGAACACCGGGGAGCTGTTTTTT. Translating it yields CASGLWRNTGELFF.

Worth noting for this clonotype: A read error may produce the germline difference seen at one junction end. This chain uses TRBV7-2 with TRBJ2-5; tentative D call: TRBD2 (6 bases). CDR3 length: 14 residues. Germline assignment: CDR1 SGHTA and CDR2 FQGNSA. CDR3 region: CASSLAYGGETQYF. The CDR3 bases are TGTGCCAGCAGCCTAGCGTACGGTGGCGAGACCCAGTACTTC.

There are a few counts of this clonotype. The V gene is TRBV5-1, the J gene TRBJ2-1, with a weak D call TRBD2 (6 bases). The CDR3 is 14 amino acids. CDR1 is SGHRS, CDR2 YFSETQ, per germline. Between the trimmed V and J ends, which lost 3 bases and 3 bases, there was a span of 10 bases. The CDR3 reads CASSSTTSYNEQFF. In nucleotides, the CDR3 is TGCGCCAGCAGCTCGACGACTAGCTACAATGAGCAGTTCTTC.

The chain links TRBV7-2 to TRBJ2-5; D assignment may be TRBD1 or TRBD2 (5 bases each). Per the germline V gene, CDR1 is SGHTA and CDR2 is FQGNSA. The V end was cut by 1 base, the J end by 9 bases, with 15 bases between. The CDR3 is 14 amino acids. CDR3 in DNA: TGTGCCAGCAGCTTAGATCGGGGCCCTCGGGCCCAGTACTTC. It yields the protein CASSLDRGPRAQYF. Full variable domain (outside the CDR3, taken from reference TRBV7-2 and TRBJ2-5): GAGVSQSPSNKVTEKGKDVELRCDPISGHTALYWYRQSLGQGLEFLIYFQGNSAPDKSGLPSDRFSAERTGGSVSTLTIQRTQQEDSAVYLCASSLDRGPRAQYFGPGTRLLVL.

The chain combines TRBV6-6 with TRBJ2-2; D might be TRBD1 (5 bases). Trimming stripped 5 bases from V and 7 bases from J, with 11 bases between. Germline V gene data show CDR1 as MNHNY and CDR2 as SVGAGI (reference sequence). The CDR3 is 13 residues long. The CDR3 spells CASSQQGDGELFF. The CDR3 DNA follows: TGTGCCAGCAGTCAGCAAGGGGACGGGGAGCTGTTTTTT.

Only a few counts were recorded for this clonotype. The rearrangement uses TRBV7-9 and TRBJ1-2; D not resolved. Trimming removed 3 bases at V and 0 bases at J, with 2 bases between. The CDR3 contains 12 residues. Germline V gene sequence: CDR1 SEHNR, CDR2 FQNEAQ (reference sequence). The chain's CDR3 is CASSFTNYGYTF. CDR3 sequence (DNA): TGTGCCAGCAGCTTTACTAACTATGGCTACACCTTC.

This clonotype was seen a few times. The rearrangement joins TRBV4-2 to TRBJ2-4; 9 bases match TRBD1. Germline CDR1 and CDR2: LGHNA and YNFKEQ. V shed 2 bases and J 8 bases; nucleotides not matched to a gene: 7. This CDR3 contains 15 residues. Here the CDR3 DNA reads TGTGCCAGCAGCCAAAAGGACAGGGGCTTCGACATTCAGTACTTC. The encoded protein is CASSQKDRGFDIQYF.

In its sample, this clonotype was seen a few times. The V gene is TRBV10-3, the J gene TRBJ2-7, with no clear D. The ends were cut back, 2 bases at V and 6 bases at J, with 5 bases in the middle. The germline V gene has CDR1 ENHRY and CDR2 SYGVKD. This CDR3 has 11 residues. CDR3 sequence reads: CAISEVGEQYF. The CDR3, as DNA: TGTGCCATCAGTGAGGTCGGCGAGCAGTACTTC.

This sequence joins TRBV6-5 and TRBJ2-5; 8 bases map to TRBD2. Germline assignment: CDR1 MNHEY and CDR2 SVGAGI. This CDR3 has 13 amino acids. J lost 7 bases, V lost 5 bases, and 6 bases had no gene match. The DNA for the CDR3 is TGTGCCAGCAGTCCCTCGAGCGGGGGGACCCAGTACTTC. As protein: CASSPSSGGTQYF.

The CDR3 bases are TGTGCCAGCAGTTTCCCTTGGGGCGGGGGAAAACTGTTTTTT. Its protein product is CASSFPWGGGKLFF. The V gene is TRBV12-3 or TRBV12-4, the J gene TRBJ1-4; maybe TRBD1 (5 bases). This CDR3 spans 14 amino acids. V shed 3 bases and J shed 10 bases, with 15 bases lying between them.

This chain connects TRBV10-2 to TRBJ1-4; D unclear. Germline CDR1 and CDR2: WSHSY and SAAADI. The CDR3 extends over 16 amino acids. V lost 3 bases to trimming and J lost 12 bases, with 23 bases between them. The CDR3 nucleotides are TGCGCCAGCAGTGATACTAGGCCGGCCGAGACCCCAGAACTGTTTTTT. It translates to CASSDTRPAETPELFF.

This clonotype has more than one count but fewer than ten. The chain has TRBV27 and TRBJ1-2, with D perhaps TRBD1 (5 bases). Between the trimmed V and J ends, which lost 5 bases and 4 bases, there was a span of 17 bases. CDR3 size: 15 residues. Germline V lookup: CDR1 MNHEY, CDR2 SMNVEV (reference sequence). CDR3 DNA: TGTGCCAGCAGTCCAAGAGGGACTAGAAGCTATGGCTACACCTTC. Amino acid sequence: CASSPRGTRSYGYTF.

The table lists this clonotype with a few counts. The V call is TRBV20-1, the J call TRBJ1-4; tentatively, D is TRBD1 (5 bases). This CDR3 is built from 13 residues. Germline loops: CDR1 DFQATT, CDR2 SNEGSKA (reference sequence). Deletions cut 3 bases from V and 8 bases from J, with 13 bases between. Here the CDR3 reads CSASMGPEEKLFF. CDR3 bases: TGCAGTGCTAGTATGGGGCCCGAGGAAAAACTGTTTTTT.